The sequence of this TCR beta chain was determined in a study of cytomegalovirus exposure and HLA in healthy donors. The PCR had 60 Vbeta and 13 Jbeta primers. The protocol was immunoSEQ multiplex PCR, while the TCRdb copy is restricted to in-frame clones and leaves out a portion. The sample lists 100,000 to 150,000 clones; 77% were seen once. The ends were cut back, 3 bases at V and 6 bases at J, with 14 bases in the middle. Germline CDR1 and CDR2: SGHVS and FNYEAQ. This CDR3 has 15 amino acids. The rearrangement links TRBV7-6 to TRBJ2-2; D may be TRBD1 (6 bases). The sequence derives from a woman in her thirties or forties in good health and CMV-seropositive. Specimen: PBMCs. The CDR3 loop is CASSLGAGVSGELFF. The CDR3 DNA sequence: TGTGCCAGCAGCTTGGGGGCAGGGGTGTCCGGGGAGCTGTTTTTT.